Following are 8 T cell receptor beta chains from one sample sequenced in a study of blood T cell repertoires in COVID-19. The protocol was immunoSEQ multiplex PCR, while the TCRdb copy is restricted to in-frame clones and leaves out a portion. The repertoire holds around 330,000 clones, under 95% seen once, with 2.6% in the top ten. What was sequenced was PBMCs or T cells enriched from blood (not recorded which). These receptors were taken from a man in his sixties who had recovered from COVID-19.

The chain joins TRBV2 to TRBJ2-2; D ambiguous. CDR1 is SNHLY, CDR2 FYNNEI, per germline. The CDR3 has 10 residues. Trimming cost V 6 bases and J 7 bases, with 3 bases left between them. The CDR3 spells CASSGGELFF. The CDR3 bases are TGTGCCAGCAGCGGCGGGGAGCTGTTTTTT.

The V and J genes are TRBV13 and TRBJ2-3, with 7 bases that match TRBD1. V was clipped by 5 bases and J by 2 bases; unmatched bases: 10. The CDR3 sequence is 16 residues long. Germline-derived CDR1 and CDR2 are PRHDT and FYEKMQ (reference sequence). The CDR3: CASSLRTGKYTDTQYF. The CDR3 nucleotides are TGTGCCAGCAGCCTTCGGACAGGCAAATACACAGATACGCAGTATTTT.

The chain combines TRBV19 with TRBJ2-3, with unresolved D. Germline V lookup: CDR1 LNHDA, CDR2 SQIVND (reference sequence). The germline V and J ends were trimmed by 9 bases and 2 bases, with 12 bases remaining between them. The CDR3 has 13 amino acids. CDR3 sequence (DNA): TGTGCCAGCCTCGGAGACCCCACAGATACGCAGTATTTT. This translates into CASLGDPTDTQYF.

The gene calls are TRBV7-9 and TRBJ1-6, with a possible D match to TRBD1 (6 bases). Trimming cost V 7 bases and J 9 bases, with 19 bases left between them. This CDR3 spans 15 amino acids. Germline V lookup: CDR1 SEHNR, CDR2 FQNEAQ (reference sequence). The CDR3 loop is CASKFGTSQTSPLHF. The CDR3 DNA sequence: TGTGCCAGCAAATTTGGGACAAGCCAGACTTCACCCCTCCACTTT.

This chain links TRBV5-5 with TRBJ1-3; D unresolved. The V end lost 1 base, the J end lost 4 bases, and 6 bases lay between the germline ends. The CDR3 has 13 amino acids. Germline values: CDR1 SGHKS, CDR2 YYEKEE (reference sequence). The CDR3 protein is CASSLKLGNTIYF. DNA for the CDR3: TGTGCCAGCAGCTTGAAGCTAGGAAACACCATATATTTT.

V and J are TRBV24-1 and TRBJ2-5; tentative D call: TRBD1 (5 bases). The ends were cut back, 1 base at V and 6 bases at J, with 17 bases in the middle. The CDR3 runs 16 residues. The germline CDR1 and CDR2 sequences are KGHDR and SFDVKD. As DNA, the CDR3 is TGTGCCACCAGTGATTTTCGACAGCCCGAGCATAAGACCCAGTACTTC. This codes for CATSDFRQPEHKTQYF.

This chain joins TRBV6-6 and TRBJ2-7; 8 bases are a match to TRBD1. CDR3 length equals 16 residues. Germline CDR1 MNHNY, CDR2 SVGAGI (reference sequence). V dropped 0 bases and J dropped 2; count of bases not matched to a gene: 6. The CDR3 spells CASSYSTGQVTYEQYF. The CDR3 DNA is TGTGCCAGCAGTTACTCGACGGGACAGGTGACCTACGAGCAGTACTTC.

Comment on this clone: The sample has other DNA sequences that encode this CDR3 too. The chain recombines TRBV30 with TRBJ2-2; D remains unclear. Germline loops: CDR1 GTSNPN, CDR2 SVGIG (reference sequence). Trimming removed 2 bases at V and 5 bases at J, with 9 bases between. The CDR3 runs to 13 residues. CDR3 protein: CAWSKGETGELFF. The CDR3, as DNA: TGTGCCTGGAGTAAAGGAGAGACCGGGGAGCTGTTTTTT.